This T cell receptor beta chain was profiled in a study of OX40 agonist ivuxolimab in advanced cancers. In the study overall: The patients received agonistic anti-OX40 (CD134) antibody ivuxolimab. Ivuxolimab, which patients received intravenously every 2 weeks, was dosed at 0.01 to 10 mg/kg.

Study findings and constraints: Clones of CD4+ and CD8+ blood T cells grew by week 6 at doses of 0.1 to 3.0 mg/kg.

By sample share, this clone is medium-sized (0.01 to 0.1%). No antigen is known for it. TCRdb's table, derived via immunoSEQ multiplex PCR, lists solely in-frame clones and lacks some. The repertoire consists of 15,000 to 16,000 clones, with about 81% occurring once and the leading ten covering approximately 40%. With 3 bases removed from V and 0 bases from J, the gap between germline ends came to 7 bases. CDR3 length: 14 amino acids. CDR1 is SEHNR, CDR2 FQNEAQ, per germline (reference sequence). This specimen consisted of CD4+ or CD8+ T cells sorted from blood, obtained in a trial of the OX40 agonist ivuxolimab. This clonotype was obtained from an adult with an advanced solid tumor such as melanoma, head and neck, liver or kidney cancer. V usage is TRBV7-9 and J usage is TRBJ2-3; D not certain. The CDR3 loop reads CASSFTDSTDTQYF. CDR3 sequence (DNA): TGTGCCAGCAGCTTTACCGACAGCACAGATACGCAGTATTTT.